The 10 T cell receptor beta chains listed next were all sequenced from one sample in a study of CD8 T cells in Susac syndrome. Reverse transcription of about 0.5 to 1 ug RNA was performed with random hexamers. TCRdb processed the immunoSEQ multiplex PCR reads anew with MiXCR; each CDR3 protein has one entry. The sample consists of 180,000 or so distinct CDR3 sequences, 85% to 95% of them appearing once. Sample: CD4+ T cells from PBMCs. The source is a human donor with Susac syndrome.

For the CDR3, the DNA is TGTGCCAGCAGTTTCACGGGGCTAGCGGGGGGGGATTATGAGCAGTTCTTC. Amino acid sequence: CASSFTGLAGGDYEQFF. The rearrangement joins TRBV12-3 or TRBV12-4 to TRBJ2-1; 12 nucleotides align to TRBD2. V trimming: 3 bases; J trimming: 8 bases; junction bases outside the gene matches: 11. The CDR3 runs 17 residues.

The CDR3 loop is CASTLRGGTNTEAFF. The CDR3 DNA reads as TGTGCCAGCACCCTCAGAGGGGGGACGAACACTGAAGCTTTCTTT. This rearrangement joins TRBV28 to TRBJ1-1; D is possibly TRBD1 (6 bases). CDR3 length: 15 residues. Germline CDR1 is MDHEN and CDR2 is SYDVKM. Trimming cost V 7 bases and J 1 base, with 16 bases left between them.

The chain employs TRBV29-1 and TRBJ2-7; the D is unclear. V lost 5 bases to trimming and J lost 3 bases, with 14 bases between them. Germline V lookup: CDR1 SQVTM, CDR2 ANQGSEA. CDR3 size: 13 residues. The CDR3 nucleotides read TGCAGCGTTCAAGGCAGTTCCTTCTACGAGCAGTACTTC. This codes for CSVQGSSFYEQYF.

The V call is TRBV20-1, the J call TRBJ1-1; D unresolved. Trimming took 6 bases from V and 1 from J, leaving 12 bases between them. The CDR3 is made up of 13 amino acids. CDR1 is DFQATT, CDR2 SNEGSKA, per germline (reference sequence). This CDR3 reads CSASDLPNTEAFF. The DNA of the CDR3 is TGCAGTGCCTCAGACCTGCCGAACACTGAAGCTTTCTTT.

The V call is TRBV5-1, the J call TRBJ2-7, with D unclear. The V end lost 0 bases, the J end lost 3 bases, and 10 bases lay between the germline ends. The CDR3 loop spans 14 amino acids. The germline V gene encodes CDR1 SGHRS and CDR2 YFSETQ. CDR3: CASSLEINSYEQYF. Written as DNA, the CDR3 is TGCGCCAGCAGCTTGGAAATCAACAGCTACGAGCAGTACTTC.

The genes are TRBV6-2 or TRBV6-3 and TRBJ2-3; D gene ambiguous. Per the germline V gene, CDR1 is MNHEY and CDR2 is SVGEGT. Trimming pared 9 bases from V and 0 bases from J, leaving 19 bases between. The CDR3 consists of 16 residues. CDR3 DNA sequence: TGTGCCAGTCGAGAGGAGCGTCTCCCGAGCACAGATACGCAGTATTTT. Encoded protein: CASREERLPSTDTQYF.

The chain uses TRBV4-1 and TRBJ1-2, with D maybe TRBD1 (6 bases). The CDR3 length is 15 residues. V was clipped by 2 bases and J by 2 bases, with 12 bases between them. Germline-derived CDR1 and CDR2 are MGHRA and YSYEKL. In DNA form, the CDR3 reads TGCGCCAGCAGCCAACAGACGGGGGGCAACTATGGCTACACCTTC. Its translation is CASSQQTGGNYGYTF.

This chain joins TRBV19 and TRBJ1-1, with D perhaps matching TRBD1 (5 bases). The CDR3 covers 16 residues. Germline V gene data show CDR1 as LNHDA and CDR2 as SQIVND (reference sequence). V dropped 4 bases and J dropped 3 bases, with 18 bases sitting between them. The DNA of the CDR3 is TGTGCCAGTAGTAAGTCCTCCGGGACTGGGGACACTGAAGCTTTCTTT. It translates to CASSKSSGTGDTEAFF.

The chain links TRBV25-1 to TRBJ2-5; D could derive from TRBD1 or TRBD2 (5 bases each). Between the trimmed V and J ends, which lost 6 bases and 1 base, there was a span of 9 bases. The germline V gene has CDR1 MGHDK and CDR2 SYGVNS. The CDR3 totals 13 residues. The CDR3 DNA is TGTGCCAGCAGATCCGGGGCCCAAGAGACCCAGTACTTC. Translated, it gives CASRSGAQETQYF.

The chain links TRBV29-1 to TRBJ1-1; D is possibly TRBD1 (6 bases). The V and J ends lost 3 bases and 6 bases respectively, with 11 bases between them. The CDR3 length is 12 residues. From germline, CDR1 is SQVTM and CDR2 ANQGSEA. CDR3 bases: TGCAGCGTTGACGGGGGGCTATCTGAAGCTTTCTTT. The encoded protein is CSVDGGLSEAFF.